Listed here are 25 T cell receptor beta chains from one sample, sequenced in a study of T cells in Graves' hyperthyroidism and ophthalmopathy. What was amplified from RNA transcripts were TCR beta CDR3 regions. With the HTBI primer set, the TCR CDR3 went through a first round of RT-PCR. TCRdb re-called the multiplex PCR reads with MiXCR, one entry per CDR3 protein. The table shows a few hundred thousand distinct CDR3 sequences, with 20% to 30% occurring only once. Sequenced input: blood. The receptors were sampled from a man aged 50 or older with Graves' hyperthyroidism.

This clonotype was seen a few times. J is TRBJ1-3 and V is TRBV12-3 or TRBV12-4; D ambiguous. CDR3 length: 12 residues. Trimming pared 1 base from V and 8 bases from J, leaving 6 bases between. The CDR3 spells CASSLDGDTIYF. The CDR3 bases are TGTGCCAGCAGTTTAGACGGAGACACCATATATTTT.

V usage is TRBV15 and J usage is TRBJ2-7, with 9 bases matching TRBD1. V shed 1 base, J shed 7 bases, and the junction held 5 bases outside the gene matches. The CDR3 runs to 14 residues. In germline, CDR1 is LNHNV, CDR2 YYDKDF (reference sequence). Here the CDR3 reads CATSRGTGVREQYF. CDR3 DNA sequence: TGTGCCACCAGCAGAGGGACAGGGGTGAGGGAGCAGTACTTC.

This clonotype was found a few times. The chain employs TRBV12-3 or TRBV12-4 and TRBJ1-2, with a tentative D call TRBD1 (5 bases). CDR3 length: 15 residues. Trimming removed 2 bases from V and 4 bases from J, with 14 bases in between. Written as DNA, the CDR3 is TGTGCCAGCAGTTTATTGGGGTTTGGGACCTATGGCTACACCTTC. It codes for CASSLLGFGTYGYTF.

The chain joins TRBV7-2 to TRBJ1-1; D is perhaps TRBD1 (5 bases). Looked up from germline, CDR1 is SGHTA and CDR2 is FQGNSA. Trimming pared 3 bases from V and 8 bases from J, leaving 13 bases between. This CDR3 is built from 13 residues. The CDR3: CASSFWDGGEAFF. Here the CDR3 DNA reads TGTGCCAGCAGCTTTTGGGATGGGGGGGAAGCTTTCTTT.

V and J are TRBV29-1 and TRBJ2-5, with D uncertain. The length of the CDR3 is 13 residues. Germline CDR1 reads SQVTM; CDR2 reads ANQGSEA. Trimming shortened V by 7 bases and J by 5 bases, and 17 bases separated the two germline ends. CDR3 residues: CSAYTTVSETQYF. CDR3 nucleotide sequence: TGCAGCGCTTACACGACGGTGAGCGAGACCCAGTACTTC.

Many counts were recorded for this clonotype. The chain carries TRBV5-1 and TRBJ2-7; D is unclear. The V end lost 2 bases, the J end lost 2 bases, and 5 bases lay between the germline ends. CDR3 length: 12 amino acids. Germline V gene data show CDR1 as SGHRS and CDR2 as YFSETQ. The chain's CDR3 is CASSLDAYEQYF. CDR3 DNA: TGCGCCAGCAGCTTAGACGCCTACGAGCAGTACTTC.

This clonotype was counted at least ten times. The chain links TRBV18 to TRBJ1-2, with a tentative D call TRBD1 (5 bases). V lost 3 bases, J lost 1 base, and 12 bases lay in between. This CDR3 has 15 amino acids. The germline CDR1 and CDR2 sequences are KGHSH and LQKENI. DNA of the CDR3: TGTGCCAGCTCACCCGGGACCTTGCGTAACTATGGCTACACCTTC. This codes for CASSPGTLRNYGYTF.

In this sample, this clonotype turned up a few times. This chain joins TRBV3-1 and TRBJ1-6, with no clear D. The CDR3 runs 13 residues. Germline V gene data show CDR1 as LGHDT and CDR2 as YNNKEL (reference sequence). V shed 1 base and J shed 10 bases, with 8 bases lying between them. DNA of the CDR3: TGTGCCAGCAGCCAAGTATCGGAGTCACCCCTCCACTTT. Its protein is CASSQVSESPLHF. The full variable domain, completed using reference TRBV3-1 and TRBJ1-6, is DTAVSQTPKYLVTQMGNDKSIKCEQNLGHDTMYWYKQDSKKFLKIMFSYNNKELIINETVPNRFSPKSPDKAHLNLHINSLELGDSAVYFCASSQVSESPLHFGNGTRLTVT.

The chain carries TRBV6-1 and TRBJ2-7, with a weak D call TRBD2 (7 bases). Between the trimmed V and J ends, which lost 3 bases and 6 bases, there was a span of 15 bases. Germline CDR1 is MNHNS and CDR2 is SASEGT. The CDR3 runs to 14 residues. The CDR3 bases are TGTGCCAGCAGTGAGGATAGGAGGGGGGGCGAGCAGTACTTC. Translated, it gives CASSEDRRGGEQYF.

This rearrangement joins TRBV4-1 to TRBJ2-7; 10 bases are a match to TRBD1. The junction had 4 bases not matched to a gene; V was cut back by 0 bases and J by 2 bases. CDR1 and CDR2 from the germline V gene are MGHRA and YSYEKL. This CDR3 spans 16 amino acids. The DNA of the CDR3 is TGCGCCAGCAGCCAAGAGGCGGACAGGGGGGCCTACGAGCAGTACTTC. It codes for CASSQEADRGAYEQYF.

The rearrangement uses TRBV9 and TRBJ2-5; 11 bases align to TRBD2. The CDR3 totals 16 residues. V gave up 4 bases and J gave up 2 bases; unmatched junction bases: 7. CDR1 is SGDLS, CDR2 YYNGEE, per germline. CDR3 loop: CASSPTGTSGQETQYF. The CDR3 region has the DNA TGTGCCAGCAGCCCCACCGGGACTAGCGGACAAGAGACCCAGTACTTC.

This clonotype has a count of ten or more. The V call is TRBV6-1, the J call TRBJ1-1, with TRBD1 identical over 10 bases. This CDR3 is 17 amino acids long. V lost 6 bases to trimming and J lost 8 bases; unmatched junction nucleotides: 18. The V gene's germline CDR1 is MNHNS and CDR2 SASEGT. In nucleotides, the CDR3 is TGTGCCAGCAGGAGCCGACCCGGGACAGGGGTATCGTCGGAAGCTTTCTTT. Amino acids: CASRSRPGTGVSSEAFF.

The chain recombines TRBV5-5 with TRBJ2-5; TRBD2 is a possible D gene (6 bases). Germline V gene lookup returns CDR1 SGHKS and CDR2 YYEKEE (reference sequence). V was shortened by 3 bases and J by 2 bases, with 14 bases between the two germline ends. CDR3 size: 15 residues. CDR3 protein: CASSSRRGRQETQYF. Here the CDR3 DNA reads TGTGCCAGCAGCTCACGTCGGGGGAGGCAAGAGACCCAGTACTTC. Full variable domain (rest looked up from reference TRBV5-5 and TRBJ2-5): DAGVTQSPTHLIKTRGQQVTLRCSPISGHKSVSWYQQVLGQGPQFIFQYYEKEERGRGNFPDRFSARQFPNYSSELNVNALLLGDSALYLCASSSRRGRQETQYFGPGTRLLVL.

This clonotype appeared a single time. The rearrangement links TRBV12-3 or TRBV12-4 to TRBJ2-5; TRBD1 aligns across 12 bases. CDR3 length: 19 amino acids. After removal of 8 bases from V and 4 bases from J, the junction contained 20 bases not matched to a gene. CDR3 nucleotide sequence: TGTGCCAGCTCACTAGCCACCCCGGCGGGACAGGGGGCTACAGAGACCCAGTACTTC. Translated: CASSLATPAGQGATETQYF.

The V gene is TRBV6-1, the J gene TRBJ1-4; 8 bases fit TRBD1. The CDR3 is made up of 15 amino acids. V shed 10 bases and J 0 bases; nucleotides not matched to a gene: 7. Germline-derived CDR1 and CDR2 are MNHNS and SASEGT. CDR3 DNA sequence: TGTGCCACCACCGACAGGGGAGCAACTAATGAAAAACTGTTTTTT. It encodes CATTDRGATNEKLFF.

This clonotype was recorded at least ten times. The CDR3 sequence: CASSLAAGAAGGTDTQYF. The CDR3, as DNA: TGTGCCAGCAGCTTAGCGGCTGGAGCAGCGGGAGGCACAGATACGCAGTATTTT. V and J are TRBV7-2 and TRBJ2-3; 8 nucleotides agree with TRBD2. The ends lost 0 bases at V and 1 base at J; junction bases unmatched: 9. This CDR3 spans 18 amino acids. From germline, CDR1 is SGHTA and CDR2 FQGNSA. The full variable domain, completed using reference TRBV7-2 and TRBJ2-3, is GAGVSQSPSNKVTEKGKDVELRCDPISGHTALYWYRQSLGQGLEFLIYFQGNSAPDKSGLPSDRFSAERTGGSVSTLTIQRTQQEDSAVYLCASSLAAGAAGGTDTQYFGPGTRLTVL.

The rearrangement uses TRBV18 and TRBJ2-1, with D perhaps TRBD1 (5 bases). CDR1 and CDR2 (germline): KGHSH, LQKENI. The CDR3 is 15 residues long. V lost 4 bases and J lost 0, with 10 bases in between. The CDR3 sequence is CASSLQGSSYNEQFF. The CDR3 coding sequence is TGTGCCAGCTCACTTCAGGGTAGCTCCTACAATGAGCAGTTCTTC.

This clonotype was seen a handful of times. The CDR3 DNA reads as TGTGCCAGCAGTGAAGTAGGGCTAGCCAAAAACATTCAGTACTTC. It encodes CASSEVGLAKNIQYF. The gene calls are TRBV2 and TRBJ2-4; D uncertain. The germline V gene encodes CDR1 SNHLY and CDR2 FYNNEI. This CDR3 spans 15 amino acids. The V and J ends lost 1 base and 0 bases respectively, with 7 bases between them.

J is TRBJ1-4 and V is TRBV29-1; D is unclear. V was shortened by 7 bases and J by 3 bases, with 9 bases between the two germline ends. Looked up from germline, CDR1 is SQVTM and CDR2 is ANQGSEA. The CDR3 contains 12 residues. CDR3 nucleotide sequence: TGCAGCGGAGTTTTGGCTAATGAAAAACTGTTTTTT. This gives the protein CSGVLANEKLFF.

This clonotype was counted between two and nine times. The chain joins TRBV4-2 to TRBJ2-3, with D possibly being TRBD2 (6 bases). The CDR3 is 18 amino acids. V was pared by 0 bases and J by 5 bases, with 21 bases between. Looked up from germline, CDR1 is LGHNA and CDR2 is YNFKEQ. The CDR3 coding sequence is TGTGCCAGCAGCCAAGATATCCATGGGGGGAGGAGGAGAGATACGCAGTATTTT. It specifies CASSQDIHGGRRRDTQYF.

In this sample, this clonotype turned up many times. V is TRBV7-9 and J is TRBJ2-1, with TRBD2 matching 12 bases. Unmatched junction bases numbered 11, after V lost 5 bases and J lost 9 bases. This CDR3 region has 16 residues. Germline CDR1 and CDR2: SEHNR and FQNEAQ (reference sequence). CDR3: CASSPASGRALGEQFF. For the CDR3, the DNA is TGTGCCAGCAGCCCCGCTAGCGGGAGGGCTTTGGGTGAGCAGTTCTTC.

This clonotype was observed a few times. The chain is built from TRBV29-1 and TRBJ1-4; the match to TRBD1 covers 8 bases. V was clipped by 7 bases and J by 7 bases; unmatched bases: 14. This CDR3 has 15 amino acids. CDR1 and CDR2 (germline): SQVTM, ANQGSEA. CDR3 sequence: CSAKESGTGFEKLFF. Written as DNA, the CDR3 is TGCAGCGCCAAAGAGTCCGGGACAGGTTTTGAAAAACTGTTTTTT.

Points on this clonotype: A junction end diverges from the germline sequence, so it may reflect a read error. This chain joins TRBV19 and TRBJ1-5, with D possibly being TRBD1 (6 bases). The length of the CDR3 is 17 residues. In germline, CDR1 is LNHDA, CDR2 SQIVND (reference sequence). CDR3 protein: CASSHTGQSYSNQPQHF. DNA for the CDR3: TGTGCCAGTAGTCACACGGGACAAAGCTATAGCAATCAGCCCCAGCATTTC.

This clonotype was recorded many times. The chain combines TRBV11-2 with TRBJ2-7, with 10 positions matching TRBD2. The CDR3 has 15 residues. Trimming cost V 6 bases and J 6 bases; bases outside gene matches: 11. Germline CDR1 SGHAT, CDR2 FQNNGV. The CDR3 nucleotides read TGTGCCAGCAGTCACTTAGCGGGAGGATATCCCGAGCAGTACTTC. Protein product: CASSHLAGGYPEQYF.

This clonotype was seen repeatedly, ten times or more. This chain joins TRBV12-3 or TRBV12-4 and TRBJ2-1; 11 bases line up with TRBD2. This CDR3 is built from 14 residues. After removal of 5 bases from V and 10 bases from J, the junction contained 7 bases not matched to a gene. The CDR3 spells CASSTSGSIHEQFF. In nucleotides, the CDR3 is TGTGCCAGCAGTACTAGCGGGAGTATACACGAGCAGTTCTTC.